This T cell receptor beta chain was captured by sequencing in a study of radiotherapy plus CTLA-4 blockade in lung cancer. Sequenced by immunoSEQ multiplex PCR; TCRdb stores in-frame clones only, minus some. The sample carries tens of thousands of clones, 77% recorded once. Unmatched junction bases numbered 8, after V lost 3 bases and J lost 10 bases. The CDR3 consists of 13 residues. Looked up from germline, CDR1 is LGHNA and CDR2 is YSLEER. The chain recombines TRBV4-3 with TRBJ1-1; 7 nucleotides line up with TRBD1. The sequence was obtained from a human donor with non-small cell lung cancer whose response to radiotherapy plus ipilimumab could not be evaluated. The sample in question was peripheral blood, obtained from a patient treated with radiotherapy plus ipilimumab. The CDR3 DNA reads as TGCGCCAGCAGCCAGAACAGGGGCCGGGGAGCTTTCTTT. Residues: CASSQNRGRGAFF.